A single sample gave rise to the 30 T cell receptor beta chains below, sequenced in a study of blood T cell repertoires in COVID-19. The method was immunoSEQ multiplex PCR; TCRdb's version includes in-frame clones alone and lacks a portion of them. The sample lists roughly 290,000 clones; about 83% were seen once. Sequenced material: PBMCs or T cells enriched from blood (not recorded which). The receptors stem from a woman aged 40 to 50 who had recovered from COVID-19.

V is TRBV7-2 and J is TRBJ2-1; D is perhaps TRBD1 (6 bases). The CDR3 spans 14 residues. V shed 5 bases and J shed 4 bases, with 12 bases lying between them. Germline CDR1 is SGHTA and CDR2 is FQGNSA. CDR3 protein: CASSRGQPYNEQFF. The DNA for the CDR3 is TGTGCCAGCAGCCGCGGACAGCCTTACAATGAGCAGTTCTTC.

CDR3 DNA: TGTGCCAGCAGCTTTCAAGCGGTTGTGCCCAGGGGAGAGAATTCACCCCTCCACTTT. Its protein is CASSFQAVVPRGENSPLHF. The chain combines TRBV7-6 with TRBJ1-6, with D possibly being TRBD1 (6 bases). The CDR3 is made up of 19 amino acids. The germline V gene has CDR1 SGHVS and CDR2 FNYEAQ. Deletions cut 3 bases from V and 7 bases from J, with 25 bases between. Supplemented by reference TRBV7-6 and TRBJ1-6, the full variable domain reads GAGVSQSPRYKVTKRGQDVALRCDPISGHVSLYWYRQALGQGPEFLTYFNYEAQQDKSGLPNDRFSAERPEGSISTLTIQRTEQRDSAMYRCASSFQAVVPRGENSPLHFGNGTRLTVT.

The chain links TRBV7-8 to TRBJ2-1; D perhaps matches TRBD2 (5 bases). Between the trimmed V and J ends, which lost 4 bases and 8 bases, there was a span of 12 bases. CDR1 is SGHVS, CDR2 FQNEAQ, per germline. CDR3 length equals 13 residues. The CDR3 region is CASSSGGLDEQFF. CDR3 in DNA: TGTGCCAGCAGCTCAGGAGGCTTGGATGAGCAGTTCTTC.

CDR3 sequence: CASSTPEGWGYTF. The DNA for the CDR3 is TGTGCCAGCAGTACTCCGGAGGGTTGGGGCTACACCTTC. The chain is built from TRBV6-5 and TRBJ1-2; no firm D call. V was trimmed by 5 bases and J by 8 bases, leaving 15 bases between them. The germline V gene has CDR1 MNHEY and CDR2 SVGAGI. The CDR3 extends over 13 amino acids.

The rearrangement joins TRBV19 to TRBJ2-3; maybe TRBD1 (6 bases). The CDR3 covers 13 residues. Germline V gene sequence: CDR1 LNHDA, CDR2 SQIVND (reference sequence). CDR3 sequence (DNA): TGTTCGACGGCAGGGGTGGGTACGGATACGCAGTATTTT. This gives the protein CSTAGVGTDTQYF.

This clone was seen more than once but under ten times. The chain couples TRBV5-7 to TRBJ1-4; perhaps TRBD1 as D (6 bases). TRBV5-7 is an ORF for which the function is uncertain. The CDR3 covers 13 residues. V lost 1 base, J lost 8 bases, and 9 bases lay in between. This chain's CDR3 is CASSLQGREKLFF. DNA of the CDR3: TGTGCCAGCAGCTTGCAGGGGAGAGAAAAACTGTTTTTT.

This CDR3 is CASSYQKETQYF. The CDR3 DNA follows: TGTGCCAGCAGTTACCAGAAAGAGACCCAGTACTTC. The gene calls are TRBV6-2 or TRBV6-3 and TRBJ2-5; D is ambiguous. Trimming cost V 2 bases and J 3 bases, with 4 bases left between them. The CDR3 contains 12 residues. CDR1 is MNHEY, CDR2 SVGEGT, per germline.

The table lists this clone with a count of one. The chain uses TRBV6-9 and TRBJ2-7; a possible D gene is TRBD1 (6 bases). Germline lookup yields CDR1 MNHGY and CDR2 SVAAGI. The CDR3 totals 12 residues. The V and J ends lost 4 bases and 4 bases respectively, with 8 bases between them. The CDR3 DNA reads TGTGCCAGCAGTTCACAGGGTTACGAGCAGTACTTC. The encoded protein is CASSSQGYEQYF.

The chain joins TRBV7-3 to TRBJ2-1, with a weak D call TRBD2 (5 bases). The CDR3 spans 12 residues. The V end lost 1 base, the J end lost 7 bases, and 5 bases lay between the germline ends. CDR1 SGHTA and CDR2 FQGTGA come from the germline V gene. The CDR3 DNA sequence: TGTGCCAGCAGCTTAAAGCGGAATGAGCAGTTCTTC. This gives the protein CASSLKRNEQFF. The whole variable domain, remainder taken from reference TRBV7-3 and TRBJ2-1, is GAGVSQTPSNKVTEKGKYVELRCDPISGHTALYWYRQSLGQGPEFLIYFQGTGAADDSGLPNDRFFAVRPEGSVSTLKIQRTERGDSAVYLCASSLKRNEQFFGPGTRLTVL.

The chain employs TRBV3-1 (or the pseudogene TRBV3-2) and TRBJ2-2, with 8 bases identical to TRBD2. Germline values: CDR1 LGHDT, CDR2 YNNKEL (reference sequence). The CDR3 loop spans 14 amino acids. V was clipped by 3 bases and J by 6 bases; unmatched bases: 3. Here the CDR3 DNA reads TGTGCCAGCAGCCAGGCGGGAGGACCCGGGGAGCTGTTTTTT. Amino acid sequence: CASSQAGGPGELFF.

This chain connects TRBV2 to TRBJ2-2; D is perhaps TRBD1 (6 bases). V lost 7 bases and J 1 base, leaving 10 bases between the germline ends. Germline V gives CDR1 SNHLY, CDR2 FYNNEI. The CDR3 runs to 14 residues. The CDR3 DNA reads as TGTGCCAGCAAGGGGGATCTGAACACCGGGGAGCTGTTTTTT. As protein: CASKGDLNTGELFF.

This clone was seen only a few times. CDR3 in amino acids: CASSSPGQGAKNIQYF. The CDR3 nucleotides are TGTGCCAGCAGTTCCCCGGGACAGGGGGCCAAAAACATTCAGTACTTC. The chain is built from TRBV28 and TRBJ2-4; 10 bases fit TRBD1. Germline V gene data show CDR1 as MDHEN and CDR2 as SYDVKM. J was trimmed by 1 base and V by 4 bases; bases with no gene match: 4. The CDR3 runs 16 residues.

V and J are TRBV12-2 and TRBJ1-1; TRBD1, the D gene given by the table, was not confirmed from the DNA. TRBV12-2 is flagged as a pseudogene. The CDR3 loop spans 17 amino acids. The CDR3 bases are TGTGCAAGTCGCTTAGCCAATCCGGGACACAGGAACACTGAAGCTTTCTTT. Its translation is CASRLANPGHRNTEAFF.

The rearrangement uses TRBV28 and TRBJ1-5, with TRBD1 identical over 8 bases. The V and J ends lost 11 bases and 6 bases, in that order; junction bases with no gene match: 12. The CDR3 has 14 residues. Germline CDR1 reads MDHEN; CDR2 reads SYDVKM. This CDR3 is CAGGQGDSGQPQHF. The CDR3, as DNA: TGTGCCGGAGGACAGGGTGACTCTGGTCAGCCCCAGCATTTT.

The rearrangement joins TRBV4-1 to TRBJ2-7; D perhaps matches TRBD2 (7 bases). Germline values: CDR1 MGHRA, CDR2 YSYEKL. Trimming removed 0 bases at V and 1 base at J, with 13 bases between. The CDR3 totals 16 residues. The CDR3 coding sequence is TGCGCCAGCAGCCAAGAAGGGGGAGGGCCTTCCTACGAGCAGTACTTC. Residues: CASSQEGGGPSYEQYF.

V usage is TRBV28 and J usage is TRBJ1-5, with 9 bases aligning to TRBD1. V lost 11 bases to trimming and J lost 5 bases; unmatched junction nucleotides: 10. CDR3 length equals 14 residues. Germline-derived CDR1 and CDR2 are MDHEN and SYDVKM. CDR3 amino acids: CAVTQGASHQPQHF. In nucleotides, the CDR3 is TGTGCCGTAACACAGGGGGCGAGCCATCAGCCCCAGCATTTT. The complete variable domain, with remaining parts taken from reference TRBV28 and TRBJ1-5, reads DVKVTQSSRYLVKRTGEKVFLECVQDMDHENMFWYRQDPGLGLRLIYFSYDVKMKEKGDIPEGYSVSREKKERFSLILESASTNQTSMYLCAVTQGASHQPQHFGDGTRLSIL.

V gene TRBV18 combines with J gene TRBJ2-3; no clear D gene. Germline V gene data show CDR1 as KGHSH and CDR2 as LQKENI. V lost 4 bases to trimming and J lost 2 bases, with 4 bases between them. The CDR3 has 12 amino acids. This CDR3 reads CASSLNTDTQYF. Here the CDR3 DNA reads TGTGCCAGCTCACTCAACACAGATACGCAGTATTTT.

This chain connects TRBV7-2 to TRBJ2-7; the match to TRBD1 covers 8 bases. This CDR3 is 13 amino acids long. Germline lookup yields CDR1 SGHTA and CDR2 FQGNSA. The V gene end was trimmed by 5 bases and the J gene end by 7 bases; junction bases not matched to a gene: 7. CDR3 loop: CASSTDRDREQYF. The CDR3 DNA reads TGTGCCAGCAGCACAGATAGGGACAGGGAGCAGTACTTC.

Points on this clone: Compared with germline, one end of the junction differs, possibly owing to a read error. The chain combines TRBV7-2 with TRBJ1-1; 7 bases align to TRBD1. This CDR3 spans 14 amino acids. Germline V gene data show CDR1 as SGHTA and CDR2 as FQGNSA. CDR3 nucleotides: TGTGCCAGCACCTTAGGGGGCATGGTCACTGAAGCTTTCTTT. This sequence encodes CASTLGGMVTEAFF.

The chain recombines TRBV7-2 with TRBJ2-7; 9 bases map to TRBD2. This CDR3 comprises 16 residues. CDR1 is SGHTA, CDR2 FQGNSA, per germline. J was trimmed by 4 bases and V by 3 bases; bases with no gene match: 10. The CDR3 coding sequence is TGTGCCAGCAGCTTCAGAGCGGGAGGCATCGCATACGAGCAGTACTTC. It specifies CASSFRAGGIAYEQYF.

The chain employs TRBV24-1 and TRBJ2-3; tentatively, D is TRBD2 (5 bases). The V gene's germline CDR1 is KGHDR and CDR2 SFDVKD. The CDR3 extends over 16 amino acids. Trimming removed 0 bases at V and 0 bases at J, with 9 bases between. CDR3: CATSDLAGSSTDTQYF. The DNA for the CDR3 is TGTGCCACCAGTGATTTGGCGGGTTCTAGCACAGATACGCAGTATTTT.

DNA for the CDR3: TGTGCCAGCAGCTCCGGACAAGGACTGAACACTGAAGCTTTCTTT. The encoded protein is CASSSGQGLNTEAFF. The chain carries TRBV7-6 and TRBJ1-1; a possible D gene is TRBD1 (5 bases). Germline V lookup: CDR1 SGHVS, CDR2 FNYEAQ. Trimming cost V 4 bases and J 0 bases, with 12 bases left between them. CDR3 size: 15 residues.

CDR3 DNA sequence: TGTGCCAGCAGCTTAGCGGGAGTGGTAGATACGCAGTATTTT. Residues: CASSLAGVVDTQYF. The gene calls are TRBV5-6 and TRBJ2-3; TRBD2 matches 8 bases. This CDR3 has 14 amino acids. The J segment lost 5 bases and the V segment lost 2 bases, leaving 4 bases of the junction unmatched. Germline lookup yields CDR1 SGHDT and CDR2 YYEEEE.

The chain employs TRBV19 and TRBJ2-7; 9 bases are shared with TRBD1. V shed 7 bases and J 7 bases; nucleotides not matched to a gene: 5. The CDR3 consists of 12 residues. Germline V lookup: CDR1 LNHDA, CDR2 SQIVND (reference sequence). The chain's CDR3 is CASNGQGPEQYF. The CDR3 DNA follows: TGTGCCAGTAATGGACAGGGGCCTGAGCAGTACTTC.

This clone was seen only once. The CDR3 spells CAISESTSEQFF. The CDR3 nucleotides are TGTGCCATCAGTGAGTCGACTAGCGAGCAGTTCTTC. V gene TRBV10-3 combines with J gene TRBJ2-1; TRBD2 matches 7 bases. V shed 0 bases, J shed 10 bases, and the junction held 0 bases outside the gene matches. The V gene's germline CDR1 is ENHRY and CDR2 SYGVKD. This CDR3 contains 12 residues.

V is TRBV7-2 and J is TRBJ1-1; perhaps TRBD1 as D (6 bases). In germline, CDR1 is SGHTA, CDR2 FQGNSA. V lost 3 bases and J 4 bases, leaving 9 bases between the germline ends. This CDR3 has 13 amino acids. The CDR3 spells CASSFWTATEAFF. CDR3 sequence (DNA): TGTGCCAGCAGCTTCTGGACAGCCACTGAAGCTTTCTTT.

The chain links TRBV6-1 to TRBJ1-1; no definite D call. Trimming left V 2 bases short and J 0 bases short, with 7 bases between. CDR3 length equals 14 residues. From germline, CDR1 is MNHNS and CDR2 SASEGT. CDR3 protein: CASSELAVNTEAFF. CDR3 DNA: TGTGCCAGCAGTGAACTCGCGGTGAACACTGAAGCTTTCTTT.

The chain joins TRBV27 to TRBJ2-5; 8 bases are shared with TRBD2. The CDR3 consists of 14 residues. Germline CDR1 MNHEY, CDR2 SMNVEV (reference sequence). The V gene end was trimmed by 6 bases and the J gene end by 4 bases; junction bases not matched to a gene: 7. In DNA, the CDR3 is TGTGCCAGCAGCCAAAGCGGGAGACCAGAGACCCAGTACTTC. Translating it yields CASSQSGRPETQYF.

The chain is built from TRBV5-1 and TRBJ1-2; 8 nucleotides line up with TRBD1. The length of the CDR3 is 14 residues. V lost 4 bases, J lost 9 bases, and 11 bases stayed unmatched. Germline lookup yields CDR1 SGHRS and CDR2 YFSETQ. The CDR3 coding sequence is TGCGCCAGCAGCCCAGGGGGCGCGTTCCCTCGCTACACCTTC. This gives the protein CASSPGGAFPRYTF.

V usage is TRBV6-5 and J usage is TRBJ2-2; 7 nucleotides line up with TRBD1. CDR3 length: 15 residues. V lost 6 bases to trimming and J lost 5 bases; unmatched junction nucleotides: 9. Germline-derived CDR1 and CDR2 are MNHEY and SVGAGI. CDR3 amino acids: CASRRDRVSTGELFF. CDR3 nucleotide sequence: TGTGCCAGCAGGAGAGACAGGGTGTCAACCGGGGAGCTGTTTTTT.